This T cell receptor (beta chain) was captured in a study of neurological immune-mediated disorders. Whole-study findings and limits: No clinical or MRI feature was associated with the multiple sclerosis repertoire cluster.

The cDNA was synthesized by 5'RACE incorporating 10-nucleotide random UMIs. In each sequencing run, over 180 million TCR-beta sequences were generated from 15-18 subjects. TCRdb itself ran the 5' RACE reads through MiXCR, one entry per CDR3 protein. The sample lists 65,000 to 75,000 distinct CDR3 sequences, approximately 5% occurring once. This CDR3 has 19 amino acids. Unsorted libraries came from 2 million PBMCs stored at -80 °C. This clonotype was detected only a few times. Its antigen is unidentified. This sequence joins TRBV21-1 and TRBJ2-7; TRBD1 was called by the table and not checked on the DNA. TRBV21-1 is flagged as a pseudogene. Input material: PBMCs. The receptor comes from a woman in her seventies with multiple sclerosis. In DNA form, the CDR3 reads TGTGCCAGCACGCGGGTGGGGACAGGGGAGTTTTGGGTCCTACTCGAGCAGTACTTC. Its protein is CASTRVGTGEFWVLLEQYF.